This TCR beta chain comes out of a study of T cells in localized non-small cell lung cancer. Study findings and constraints: Researchers found a median around 57 of the top 100 tumor clones in adjacent lung. A denser population of T cells in blood accompanied longer overall survival. It was uninvolved adjacent lung that showed the highest T cell clonality, exceeding tumor.

The protocol was immunoSEQ multiplex PCR, while the TCRdb copy is restricted to in-frame clones and leaves out a portion. There are about 76,000 clones in the sample; approximately 88% occur only once, and approximately 1.2% lies in the top ten. Notes on this clone: Its antigen is not known.

The receptor comes from a female donor of 60 years or more with stage I lung adenocarcinoma. The starting material was peripheral blood, obtained before any cancer treatment.

CDR3 in amino acids: CASSLALAARLGTDTQYF. CDR3 in DNA: TGTGCCAGCAGCTTAGCGCTGGCGGCGAGGTTAGGCACAGATACGCAGTATTTT. V usage is TRBV7-9 and J usage is TRBJ2-3; D gene uncertain. This CDR3 spans 18 amino acids. The germline CDR1 and CDR2 sequences are SEHNR and FQNEAQ (reference sequence). Between the trimmed V and J ends, which lost 0 bases and 1 base, there was a span of 17 bases.